The 5 T cell receptor beta chains below all came from one sample that was sequenced in a study of sequential checkpoint blockade in melanoma. TCRdb's copy holds only in-frame clones and misses some; the assay was immunoSEQ multiplex PCR. The sample records 9,500 to 15,000 clones, approximately 25% being singletons. As for treatment: randomized to nivolumab then ipilimumab (arm A) or the reverse (arm B). The sample consisted of tumor tissue (inferred from file names), taken from a patient given nivolumab and ipilimumab in sequence. Receptors were obtained from a human donor with melanoma.

The chain recombines TRBV19 with TRBJ2-3; no firm D call. The V gene lost 4 bases and the J gene lost 3 bases, with 11 bases spanning the gap. Germline V gene data show CDR1 as LNHDA and CDR2 as SQIVND (reference sequence). This CDR3 is 14 amino acids long. CDR3 residues: CASSRTAQTDTQYF. In DNA, the CDR3 is TGTGCCAGTAGTAGGACCGCACAGACAGATACGCAGTATTTT.

The sample holds a few counts of this clone. V is TRBV19 and J is TRBJ1-1, with 7 bases fitting TRBD1. This CDR3 region has 14 residues. J was trimmed by 3 bases and V by 6 bases; bases with no gene match: 7. The V gene's germline CDR1 is LNHDA and CDR2 SQIVND (reference sequence). CDR3 region: CASRAGGGYTEAFF. The CDR3 region has the DNA TGTGCCAGTAGAGCAGGGGGTGGGTACACTGAAGCTTTCTTT. Full variable domain (missing parts from reference TRBV19 and TRBJ1-1): DGGITQSPKYLFRKEGQNVTLSCEQNLNHDAMYWYRQDPGQGLRLIYYSQIVNDFQKGDIAEGYSVSREKKESFPLTVTSAQKNPTAFYLCASRAGGGYTEAFFGQGTRLTVV.

The chain uses TRBV11-3 and TRBJ2-3; 7 nucleotides agree with TRBD1. The CDR3 contains 15 residues. Germline V gene sequence: CDR1 SGHNT, CDR2 YENEEA. J was trimmed by 8 bases and V by 4 bases; bases with no gene match: 12. This chain's CDR3 is CASSYGTVPVATQYF. CDR3 nucleotides: TGTGCCAGCAGCTACGGGACAGTCCCGGTTGCTACGCAGTATTTT.

This clone ranks as medium-sized (0.01 to 0.1%). The rearrangement uses TRBV12-5 and TRBJ2-6; the match to TRBD2 covers 8 bases. Germline CDR1 reads LGHNT; CDR2 reads FRNRAP. There are 16 residues in the CDR3. CDR3 residues: CASTPPGLAGANVLTF. The CDR3 nucleotides read TGTGCCAGCACTCCCCCGGGACTAGCTGGGGCCAACGTCCTGACTTTC.

The V and J genes are TRBV23-1 and TRBJ1-2, with 8 bases that match TRBD1. TRBV23-1 is an open reading frame, and its role is uncertain. Unmatched junction bases numbered 13, after V lost 2 bases and J lost 8 bases. The CDR3 consists of 16 residues. CDR3 DNA sequence: TGCGCCAGCAGTCAACTGACACAAAGACAGGGGAAAGGCTACACCTTC. It encodes CASSQLTQRQGKGYTF.